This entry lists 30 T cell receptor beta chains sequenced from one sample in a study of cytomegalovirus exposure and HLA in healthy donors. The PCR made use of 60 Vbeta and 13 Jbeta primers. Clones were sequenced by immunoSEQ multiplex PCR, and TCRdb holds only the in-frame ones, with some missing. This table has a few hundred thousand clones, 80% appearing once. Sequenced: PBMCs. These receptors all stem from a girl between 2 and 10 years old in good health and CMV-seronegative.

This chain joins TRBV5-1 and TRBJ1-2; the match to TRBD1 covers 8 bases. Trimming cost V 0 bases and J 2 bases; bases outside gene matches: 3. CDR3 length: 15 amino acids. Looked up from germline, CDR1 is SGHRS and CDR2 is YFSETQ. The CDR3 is CASSLGGQGNYGYTF. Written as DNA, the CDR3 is TGCGCCAGCAGCTTGGGTGGACAGGGAAACTATGGCTACACCTTC.

CDR3 nucleotides: TGTGCCAGCAGAATAACGGGGGTTCAGAAAAACATTCAGTACTTC. It translates to CASRITGVQKNIQYF. The chain is built from TRBV2 and TRBJ2-4; D perhaps matches TRBD2 (6 bases). This CDR3 has 15 amino acids. CDR1 and CDR2 from the germline V gene are SNHLY and FYNNEI. V shed 6 bases and J shed 4 bases, with 16 bases lying between them.

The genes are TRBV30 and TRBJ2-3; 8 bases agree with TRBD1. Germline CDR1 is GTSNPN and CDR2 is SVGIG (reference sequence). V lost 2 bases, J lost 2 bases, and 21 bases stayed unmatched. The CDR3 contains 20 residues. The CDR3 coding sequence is TGTGCCTGGAGTTCAAGAGGACAGGGAACCGATTCAAGCATCACAGATACGCAGTATTTT. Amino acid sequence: CAWSSRGQGTDSSITDTQYF. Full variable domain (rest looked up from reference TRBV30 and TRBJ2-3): SQTIHQWPATLVQPVGSPLSLECTVEGTSNPNLYWYRQAAGRGLQLLFYSVGIGQISSEVPQNLSASRPQDRQFILSSKKLLLSDSGFYLCAWSSRGQGTDSSITDTQYFGPGTRLTVL.

The CDR3 region has the DNA TGTGCCAGCAGTTCTTCCGGGAGAAACACCGGGGAGCTGTTTTTT. Its translation: CASSSSGRNTGELFF. The V gene is TRBV28, the J gene TRBJ2-2; possibly TRBD2 for D (6 bases). This CDR3 contains 15 residues. The germline CDR1 and CDR2 sequences are MDHEN and SYDVKM. The V gene lost 4 bases and the J gene lost 2 bases, with 11 bases spanning the gap.

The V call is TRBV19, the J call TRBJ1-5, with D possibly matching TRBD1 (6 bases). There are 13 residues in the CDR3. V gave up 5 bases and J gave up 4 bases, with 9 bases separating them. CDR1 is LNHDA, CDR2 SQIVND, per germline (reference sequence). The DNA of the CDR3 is TGTGCCAGTAGTCCGCAGGGGAATCAGCCCCAGCATTTT. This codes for CASSPQGNQPQHF.

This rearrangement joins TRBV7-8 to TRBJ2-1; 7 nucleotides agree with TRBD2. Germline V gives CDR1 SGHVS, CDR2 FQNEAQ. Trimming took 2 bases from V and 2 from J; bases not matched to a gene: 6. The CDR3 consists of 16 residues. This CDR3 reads CASSLTGTITYNEQFF. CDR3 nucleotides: TGTGCCAGCAGCTTAACCGGGACTATAACCTACAATGAGCAGTTCTTC.

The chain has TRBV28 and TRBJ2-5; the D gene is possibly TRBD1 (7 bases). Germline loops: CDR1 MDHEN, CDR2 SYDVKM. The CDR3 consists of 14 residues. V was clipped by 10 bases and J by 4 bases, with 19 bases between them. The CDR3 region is CAIARRGQGETQYF. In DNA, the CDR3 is TGTGCCATCGCCCGGAGGGGGCAGGGAGAGACCCAGTACTTC.

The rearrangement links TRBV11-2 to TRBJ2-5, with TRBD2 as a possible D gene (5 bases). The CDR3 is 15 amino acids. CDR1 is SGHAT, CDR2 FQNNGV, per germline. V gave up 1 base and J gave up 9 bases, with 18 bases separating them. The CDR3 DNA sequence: TGTGCCAGCAGCTTAGGACTTTCGGGGAAGCGGTCCCAGTACTTC. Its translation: CASSLGLSGKRSQYF.

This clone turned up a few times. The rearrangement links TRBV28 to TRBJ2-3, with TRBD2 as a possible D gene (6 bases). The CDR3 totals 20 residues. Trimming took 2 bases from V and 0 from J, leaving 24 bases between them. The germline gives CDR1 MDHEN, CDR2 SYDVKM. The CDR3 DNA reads TGTGCCAGCAGTTTAAGGTGGCGGGGATGGGCAGTCTATAGCACAGATACGCAGTATTTT. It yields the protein CASSLRWRGWAVYSTDTQYF.

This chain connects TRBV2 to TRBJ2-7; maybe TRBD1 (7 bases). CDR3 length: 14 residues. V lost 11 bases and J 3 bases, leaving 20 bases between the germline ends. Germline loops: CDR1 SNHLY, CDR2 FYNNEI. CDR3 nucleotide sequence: TGTGCCGTACCGAATAGACAGGGAGGCTACGAGCAGTACTTC. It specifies CAVPNRQGGYEQYF.

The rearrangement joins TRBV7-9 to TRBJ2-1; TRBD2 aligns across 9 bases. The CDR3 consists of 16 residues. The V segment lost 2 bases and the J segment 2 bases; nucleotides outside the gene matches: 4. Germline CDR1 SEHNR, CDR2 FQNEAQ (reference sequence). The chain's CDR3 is CASSLPSGTAYNEQFF. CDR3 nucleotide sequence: TGTGCCAGCAGCTTACCTAGCGGGACCGCCTACAATGAGCAGTTCTTC.

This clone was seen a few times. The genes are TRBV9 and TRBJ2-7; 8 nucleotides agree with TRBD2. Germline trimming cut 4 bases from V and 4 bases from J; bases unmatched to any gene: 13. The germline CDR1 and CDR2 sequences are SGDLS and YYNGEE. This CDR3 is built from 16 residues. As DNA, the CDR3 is TGTGCCAGCAGCCCCTACCCGGGAGGGCTCAAATACGAGCAGTACTTC. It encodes CASSPYPGGLKYEQYF.

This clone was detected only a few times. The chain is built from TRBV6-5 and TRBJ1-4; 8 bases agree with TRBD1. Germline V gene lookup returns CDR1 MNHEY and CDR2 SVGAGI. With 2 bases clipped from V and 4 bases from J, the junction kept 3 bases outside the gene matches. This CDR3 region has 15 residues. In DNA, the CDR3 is TGTGCCAGCAGTTACGGGACAGGTCTTAATGAAAAACTGTTTTTT. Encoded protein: CASSYGTGLNEKLFF.

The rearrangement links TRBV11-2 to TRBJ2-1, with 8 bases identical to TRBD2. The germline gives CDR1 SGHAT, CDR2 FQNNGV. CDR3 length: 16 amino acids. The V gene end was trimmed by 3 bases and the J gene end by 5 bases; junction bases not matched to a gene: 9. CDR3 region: CASSLGPSGRNNEQFF. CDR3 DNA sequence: TGTGCCAGCAGCTTGGGGCCTAGCGGGCGAAACAATGAGCAGTTCTTC.

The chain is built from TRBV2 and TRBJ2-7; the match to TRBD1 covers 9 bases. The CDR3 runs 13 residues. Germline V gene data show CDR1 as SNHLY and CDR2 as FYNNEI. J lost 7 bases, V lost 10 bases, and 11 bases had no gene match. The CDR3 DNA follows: TGTGCCACCCACGGGACAGGGTCTTCGGAGCAGTACTTC. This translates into CATHGTGSSEQYF.

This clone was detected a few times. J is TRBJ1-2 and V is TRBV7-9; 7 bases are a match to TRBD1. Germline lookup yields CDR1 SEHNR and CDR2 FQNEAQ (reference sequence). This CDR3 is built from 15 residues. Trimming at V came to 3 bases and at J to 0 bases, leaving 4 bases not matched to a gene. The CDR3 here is CASSLMDRSNYGYTF. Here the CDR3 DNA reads TGTGCCAGCAGCTTGATGGACAGGTCTAACTATGGCTACACCTTC.

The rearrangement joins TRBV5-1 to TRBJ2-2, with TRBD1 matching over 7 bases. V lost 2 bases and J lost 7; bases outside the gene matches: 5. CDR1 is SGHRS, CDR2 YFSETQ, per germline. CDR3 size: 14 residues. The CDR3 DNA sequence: TGCGCCAGCAGCTTCGCCAGGGGGAACGGGGAGCTGTTTTTT. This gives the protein CASSFARGNGELFF.

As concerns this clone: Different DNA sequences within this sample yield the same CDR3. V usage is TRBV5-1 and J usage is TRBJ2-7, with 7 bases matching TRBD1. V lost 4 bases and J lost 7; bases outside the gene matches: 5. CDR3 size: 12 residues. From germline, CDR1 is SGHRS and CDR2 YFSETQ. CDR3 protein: CASSRDRDEQYF. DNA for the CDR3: TGCGCCAGCAGCAGAGACAGGGATGAGCAGTACTTC.

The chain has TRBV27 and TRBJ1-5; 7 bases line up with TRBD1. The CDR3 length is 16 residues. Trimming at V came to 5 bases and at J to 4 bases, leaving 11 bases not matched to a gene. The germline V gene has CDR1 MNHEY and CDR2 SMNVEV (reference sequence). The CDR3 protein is CASSPGQASANQPQHF. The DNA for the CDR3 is TGTGCCAGCAGTCCCGGACAGGCCAGTGCGAATCAGCCCCAGCATTTT.

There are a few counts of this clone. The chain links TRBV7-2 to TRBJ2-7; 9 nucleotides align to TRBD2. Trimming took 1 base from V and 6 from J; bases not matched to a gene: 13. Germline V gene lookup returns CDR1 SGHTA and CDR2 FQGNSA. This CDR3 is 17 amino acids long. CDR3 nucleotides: TGTGCCAGCAGCTTAGAATTAGCGGGAGTATCTCCCCCCGAGCAGTACTTC. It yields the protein CASSLELAGVSPPEQYF.

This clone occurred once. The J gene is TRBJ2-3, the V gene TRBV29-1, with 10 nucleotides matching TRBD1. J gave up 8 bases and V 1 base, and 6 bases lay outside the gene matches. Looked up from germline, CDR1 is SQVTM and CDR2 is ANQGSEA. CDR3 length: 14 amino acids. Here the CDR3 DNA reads TGCAGCGTTGAAGGACAGGGGGCCTCTGGTACGCAGTATTTT. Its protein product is CSVEGQGASGTQYF.

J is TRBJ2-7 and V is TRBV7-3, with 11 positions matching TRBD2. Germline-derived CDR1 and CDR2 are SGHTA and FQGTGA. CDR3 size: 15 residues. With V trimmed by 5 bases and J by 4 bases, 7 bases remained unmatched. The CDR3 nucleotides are TGTGCCAGCAGCCCCCTAGCGGGAGGCATGTACGAGCAGTACTTC. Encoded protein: CASSPLAGGMYEQYF.

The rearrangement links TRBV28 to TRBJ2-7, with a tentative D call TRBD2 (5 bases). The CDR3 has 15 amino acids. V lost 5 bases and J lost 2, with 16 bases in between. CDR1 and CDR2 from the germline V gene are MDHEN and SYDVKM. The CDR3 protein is CASSLSTAAAYEQYF. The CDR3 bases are TGTGCCAGCAGTCTTTCCACAGCGGCTGCCTACGAGCAGTACTTC.

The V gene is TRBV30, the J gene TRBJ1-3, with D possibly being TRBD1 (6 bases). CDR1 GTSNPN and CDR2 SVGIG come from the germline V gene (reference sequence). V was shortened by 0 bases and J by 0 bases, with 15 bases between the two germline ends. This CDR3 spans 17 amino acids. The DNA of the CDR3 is TGTGCCTGGAGTGTAACGGTGGGGGCTTACTCTGGAAACACCATATATTTT. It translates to CAWSVTVGAYSGNTIYF. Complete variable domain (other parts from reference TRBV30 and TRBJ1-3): SQTIHQWPATLVQPVGSPLSLECTVEGTSNPNLYWYRQAAGRGLQLLFYSVGIGQISSEVPQNLSASRPQDRQFILSSKKLLLSDSGFYLCAWSVTVGAYSGNTIYFGEGSWLTVV.

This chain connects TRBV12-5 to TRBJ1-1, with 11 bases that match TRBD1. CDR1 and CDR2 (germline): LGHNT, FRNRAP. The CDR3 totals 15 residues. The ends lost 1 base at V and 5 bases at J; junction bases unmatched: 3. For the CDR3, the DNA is TGTGCTAGTGGTTTGGCGGGACAGGGGGAGACTGAAGCTTTCTTT. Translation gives CASGLAGQGETEAFF.

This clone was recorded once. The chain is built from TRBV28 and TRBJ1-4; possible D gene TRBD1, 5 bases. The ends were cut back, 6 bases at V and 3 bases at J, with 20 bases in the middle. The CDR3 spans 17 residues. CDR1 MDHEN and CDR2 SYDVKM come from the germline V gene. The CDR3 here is CASSPIGGAQANEKLFF. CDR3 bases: TGTGCCAGCAGCCCTATTGGTGGGGCGCAGGCTAATGAAAAACTGTTTTTT.

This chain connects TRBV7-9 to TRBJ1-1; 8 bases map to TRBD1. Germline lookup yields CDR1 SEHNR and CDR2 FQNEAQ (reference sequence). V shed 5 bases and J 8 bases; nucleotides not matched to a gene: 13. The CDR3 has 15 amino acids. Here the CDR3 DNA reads TGTGCCAGCAGCCACTCCGGCCAGGGGGCACCCGAAGCTTTCTTT. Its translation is CASSHSGQGAPEAFF.

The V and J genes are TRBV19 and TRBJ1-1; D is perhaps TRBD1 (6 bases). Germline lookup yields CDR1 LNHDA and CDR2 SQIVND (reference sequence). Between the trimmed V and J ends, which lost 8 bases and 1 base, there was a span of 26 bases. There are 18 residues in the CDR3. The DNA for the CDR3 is TGTGCCAGTCAGCGCGGTCCCGGGACAACCAAAAAGAACACTGAAGCTTTCTTT. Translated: CASQRGPGTTKKNTEAFF.

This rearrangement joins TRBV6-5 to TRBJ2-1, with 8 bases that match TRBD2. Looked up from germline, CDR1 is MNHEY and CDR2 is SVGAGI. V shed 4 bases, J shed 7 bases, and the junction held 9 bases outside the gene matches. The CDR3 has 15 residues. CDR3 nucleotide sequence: TGTGCCAGCAGTTCTACGGGGGGGCGTCGAAATGAGCAGTTCTTC. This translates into CASSSTGGRRNEQFF.

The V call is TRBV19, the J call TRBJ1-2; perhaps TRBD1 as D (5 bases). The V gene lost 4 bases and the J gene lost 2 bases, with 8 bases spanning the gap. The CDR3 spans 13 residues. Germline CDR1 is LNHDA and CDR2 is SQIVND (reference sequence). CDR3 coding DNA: TGTGCCAGTAGTAAGACAGTAAACTATGGCTACACCTTC. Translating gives CASSKTVNYGYTF.